Below, 10 T cell receptor beta chains from the same sample are listed, as sequenced in a study of T cell responses to AZD1222 COVID-19 vaccine. Libraries were prepared by immunoSEQ multiplex PCR; TCRdb keeps only in-frame clonotypes and omits some of them. The data hold about 150,000 clones, with over 75% observed a single time. The material was peripheral blood, obtained 28 days after the second dose of the MenACWY control vaccine. These receptors all stem from an adult who received the MenACWY meningococcal vaccine as a control.

The J gene is TRBJ2-7, the V gene TRBV6-5, with D tentatively TRBD1 (6 bases). Trimming pared 10 bases from V and 4 bases from J, leaving 17 bases between. The CDR3 length is 13 residues. In germline, CDR1 is MNHEY, CDR2 SVGAGI. CDR3 loop: CATRQAPLYEQYV. The CDR3 DNA sequence: TGTGCCACCCGACAGGCCCCTCTGTACGAGCAGTACGTC.

This clone showed up just a few times. The rearrangement links TRBV5-1 to TRBJ1-6; possibly TRBD1 for D (6 bases). The CDR3 covers 16 residues. Germline lookup yields CDR1 SGHRS and CDR2 YFSETQ. V lost 4 bases and J 6 bases, leaving 17 bases between the germline ends. CDR3 residues: CASSTAGVTLNSPLHF. CDR3 sequence (DNA): TGCGCCAGCAGCACAGCAGGGGTCACGCTTAATTCACCCCTCCACTTT.

The J gene is TRBJ1-3, the V gene TRBV5-1; D is unresolved. Trimming cost V 5 bases and J 0 bases, with 9 bases left between them. This CDR3 has 14 residues. CDR1 is SGHRS and CDR2 is YFSETQ in the germline V gene. CDR3 amino acids: CASREASSGNTIYF. DNA for the CDR3: TGCGCCAGCAGGGAGGCTAGCTCTGGAAACACCATATATTTT.

The rearrangement links TRBV28 to TRBJ2-1; 12 bases agree with TRBD2. The CDR3 is made up of 18 amino acids. Trimming cost V 1 base and J 8 bases; bases outside gene matches: 12. Germline V CDR1 and CDR2: MDHEN, SYDVKM. The CDR3 coding sequence is TGTGCCAGCAGTTTATTTCGGCCTAGCGGGAGGGCCGAAGATGAGCAGTTCTTC. This encodes CASSLFRPSGRAEDEQFF.

The V gene is TRBV28, the J gene TRBJ1-1; 8 bases agree with TRBD1. The CDR3 is 14 residues long. Trimming at V came to 2 bases and at J to 5 bases, leaving 4 bases not matched to a gene. CDR1 MDHEN and CDR2 SYDVKM come from the germline V gene. CDR3 region: CASSLQGARTEAFF. The CDR3 nucleotides are TGTGCCAGCAGTTTACAGGGGGCACGGACTGAAGCTTTCTTT.

This clone came up once. The V gene is TRBV5-1, the J gene TRBJ2-7; D may be TRBD2 (5 bases). V shed 4 bases and J shed 2 bases, with 13 bases lying between them. The CDR3 is 14 amino acids. Germline CDR1 SGHRS, CDR2 YFSETQ. The chain's CDR3 is CASSRGRLTYEQYF. In nucleotides, the CDR3 is TGCGCCAGCAGCCGTGGCCGACTAACCTACGAGCAGTACTTC.

The chain combines TRBV6-5 with TRBJ1-2; TRBD1 is a possible D gene (5 bases). Trimming pared 2 bases from V and 6 bases from J, leaving 13 bases between. The germline V gene encodes CDR1 MNHEY and CDR2 SVGAGI. The CDR3 runs 14 residues. CDR3 sequence: CASSYLGGSDGYTF. The CDR3 region has the DNA TGTGCCAGCAGTTACCTGGGGGGTTCGGATGGCTACACCTTC.

The chain is built from TRBV27 and TRBJ2-2; tentatively, D is TRBD2 (6 bases). The CDR3 sequence is 15 residues long. V was cut by 2 bases and J by 4 bases, with 11 bases left in between. Germline CDR1 is MNHEY and CDR2 is SMNVEV (reference sequence). The CDR3 here is CASSLQQGGTGELFF. The DNA of the CDR3 is TGTGCCAGCAGTTTACAGCAGGGAGGCACCGGGGAGCTGTTTTTT.

This rearrangement joins TRBV18 to TRBJ2-2, with 8 positions matching TRBD1. The CDR3 is 15 residues long. CDR1 and CDR2 (germline): KGHSH, LQKENI. V was clipped by 8 bases and J by 0 bases; unmatched bases: 5. The CDR3 DNA sequence: TGTGCCAGCCCCCGGACAGGGACGAACACCGGGGAGCTGTTTTTT. Protein: CASPRTGTNTGELFF.

This chain links TRBV28 with TRBJ2-1; 11 bases align to TRBD1. Trimming took 2 bases from V and 10 from J; bases not matched to a gene: 7. The CDR3 has 15 residues. The germline V gene has CDR1 MDHEN and CDR2 SYDVKM. Here the CDR3 reads CASSLAGQGAWEQFF. In nucleotides, the CDR3 is TGTGCCAGCAGTTTAGCTGGACAGGGGGCGTGGGAGCAGTTCTTC.